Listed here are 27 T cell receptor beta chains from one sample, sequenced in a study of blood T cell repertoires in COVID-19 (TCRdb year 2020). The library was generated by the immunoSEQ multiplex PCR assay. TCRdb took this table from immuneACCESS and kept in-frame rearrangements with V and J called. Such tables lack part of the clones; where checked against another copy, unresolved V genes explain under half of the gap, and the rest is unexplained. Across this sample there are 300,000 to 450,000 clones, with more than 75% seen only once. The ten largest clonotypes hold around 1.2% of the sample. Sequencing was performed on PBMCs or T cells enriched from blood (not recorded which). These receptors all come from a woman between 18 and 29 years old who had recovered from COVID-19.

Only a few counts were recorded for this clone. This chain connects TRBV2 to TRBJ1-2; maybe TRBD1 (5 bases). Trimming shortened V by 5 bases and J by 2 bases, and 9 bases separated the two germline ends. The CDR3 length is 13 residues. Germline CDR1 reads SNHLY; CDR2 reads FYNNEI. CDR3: CASSRQTNYGYTF. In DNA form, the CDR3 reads TGTGCCAGCAGTCGACAGACGAACTATGGCTACACCTTC.

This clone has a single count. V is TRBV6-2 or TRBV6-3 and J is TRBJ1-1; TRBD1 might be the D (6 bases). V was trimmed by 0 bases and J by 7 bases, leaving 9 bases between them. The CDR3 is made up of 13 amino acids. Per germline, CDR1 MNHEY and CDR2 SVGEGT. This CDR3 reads CASSYSGALEAFF. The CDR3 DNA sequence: TGTGCCAGCAGTTACTCGGGGGCGCTTGAAGCTTTCTTT.

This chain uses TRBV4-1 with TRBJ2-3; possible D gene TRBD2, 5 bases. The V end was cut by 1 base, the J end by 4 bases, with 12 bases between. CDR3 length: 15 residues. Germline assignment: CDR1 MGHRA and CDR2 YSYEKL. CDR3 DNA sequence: TGCGCCAGCAGCCAAGTTCGGGGTTTACCAGATACGCAGTATTTT. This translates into CASSQVRGLPDTQYF.

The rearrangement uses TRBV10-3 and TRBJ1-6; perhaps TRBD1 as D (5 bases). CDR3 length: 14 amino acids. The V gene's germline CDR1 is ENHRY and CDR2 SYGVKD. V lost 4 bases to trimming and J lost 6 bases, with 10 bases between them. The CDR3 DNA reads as TGTGCCATCAGTGTGGGGCAGCCTAATTCACCCCTCCACTTT. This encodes CAISVGQPNSPLHF.

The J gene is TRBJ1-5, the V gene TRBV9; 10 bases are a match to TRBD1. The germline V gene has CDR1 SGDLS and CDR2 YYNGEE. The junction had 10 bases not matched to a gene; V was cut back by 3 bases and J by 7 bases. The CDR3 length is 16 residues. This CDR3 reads CASSASTGGSGQPQHF. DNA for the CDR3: TGTGCCAGCAGCGCCTCGACAGGGGGCTCGGGGCAGCCCCAGCATTTT.

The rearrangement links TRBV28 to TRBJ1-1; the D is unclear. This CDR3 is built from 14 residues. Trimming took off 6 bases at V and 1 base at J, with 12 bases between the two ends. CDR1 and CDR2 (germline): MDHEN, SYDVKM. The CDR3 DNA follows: TGTGCCAGCAGGGGAATAGAGGGGAACACTGAAGCTTTCTTT. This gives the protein CASRGIEGNTEAFF.

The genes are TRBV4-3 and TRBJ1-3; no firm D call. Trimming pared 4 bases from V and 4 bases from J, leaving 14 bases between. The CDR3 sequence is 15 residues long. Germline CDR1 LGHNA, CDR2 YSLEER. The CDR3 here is CASSPRLGAGNTIYF. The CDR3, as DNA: TGCGCCAGCAGCCCCCGGTTGGGCGCAGGAAACACCATATATTTT.

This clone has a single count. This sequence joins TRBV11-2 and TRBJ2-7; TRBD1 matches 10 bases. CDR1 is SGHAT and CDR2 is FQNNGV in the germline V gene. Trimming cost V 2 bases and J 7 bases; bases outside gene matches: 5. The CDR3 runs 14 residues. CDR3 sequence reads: CASSLYDRGLEQYF. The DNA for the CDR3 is TGTGCCAGCAGCTTATACGACAGGGGGCTTGAGCAGTACTTC.

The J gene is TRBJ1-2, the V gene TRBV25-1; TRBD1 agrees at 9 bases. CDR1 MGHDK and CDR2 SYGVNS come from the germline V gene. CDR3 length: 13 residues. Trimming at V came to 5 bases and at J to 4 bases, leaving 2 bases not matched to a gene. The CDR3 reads CASSTQGAYGYTF. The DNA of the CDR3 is TGTGCCAGCAGTACACAGGGGGCCTATGGCTACACCTTC.

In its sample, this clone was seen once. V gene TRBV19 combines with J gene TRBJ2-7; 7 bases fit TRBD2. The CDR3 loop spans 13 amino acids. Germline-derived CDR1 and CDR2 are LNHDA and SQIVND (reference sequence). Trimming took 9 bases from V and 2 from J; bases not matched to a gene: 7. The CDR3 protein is CASRGRGAYEQYF. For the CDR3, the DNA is TGTGCCAGCAGAGGGAGGGGTGCCTACGAGCAGTACTTC.

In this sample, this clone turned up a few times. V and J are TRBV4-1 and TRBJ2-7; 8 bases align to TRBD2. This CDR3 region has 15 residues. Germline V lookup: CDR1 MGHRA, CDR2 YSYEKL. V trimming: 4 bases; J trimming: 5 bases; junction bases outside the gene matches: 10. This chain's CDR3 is CASSPPGLEFDEQYF. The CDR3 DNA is TGCGCCAGCAGCCCCCCGGGACTAGAGTTCGACGAGCAGTACTTC.

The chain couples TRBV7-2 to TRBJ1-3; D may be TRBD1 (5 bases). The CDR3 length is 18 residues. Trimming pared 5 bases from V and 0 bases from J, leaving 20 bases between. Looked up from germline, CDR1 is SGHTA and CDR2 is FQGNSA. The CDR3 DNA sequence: TGTGCCAGCAGCAAGGCCTGGGCAGGGAAAGCCTCTGGAAACACCATATATTTT. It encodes CASSKAWAGKASGNTIYF.

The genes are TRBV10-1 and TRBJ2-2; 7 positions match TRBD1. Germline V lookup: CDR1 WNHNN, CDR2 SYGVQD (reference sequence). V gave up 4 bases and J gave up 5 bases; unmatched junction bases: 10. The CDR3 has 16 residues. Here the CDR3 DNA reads TGCGCCAGCAGTGGGCCGACGGGACAGTATACCGGGGAGCTGTTTTTT. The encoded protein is CASSGPTGQYTGELFF.

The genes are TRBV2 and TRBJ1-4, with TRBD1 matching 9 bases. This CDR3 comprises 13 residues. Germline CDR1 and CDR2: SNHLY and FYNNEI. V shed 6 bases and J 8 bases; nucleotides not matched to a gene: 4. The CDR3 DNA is TGTGCCAGCAGGGGACAGGGAGGAGAAAAACTGTTTTTT. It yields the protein CASRGQGGEKLFF. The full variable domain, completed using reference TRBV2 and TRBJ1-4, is EPEVTQTPSHQVTQMGQEVILRCVPISNHLYFYWYRQILGQKVEFLVSFYNNEISEKSEIFDDQFSVERPDGSNFTLKIRSTKLEDSAMYFCASRGQGGEKLFFGSGTQLSVL.

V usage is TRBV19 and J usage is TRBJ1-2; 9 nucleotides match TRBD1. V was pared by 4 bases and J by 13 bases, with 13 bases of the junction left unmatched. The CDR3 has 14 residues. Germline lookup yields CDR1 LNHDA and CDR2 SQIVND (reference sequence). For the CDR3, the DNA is TGTGCCAGTAGTAAGCCCGGGACAGGGTGGAACTCCACCTTC. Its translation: CASSKPGTGWNSTF.

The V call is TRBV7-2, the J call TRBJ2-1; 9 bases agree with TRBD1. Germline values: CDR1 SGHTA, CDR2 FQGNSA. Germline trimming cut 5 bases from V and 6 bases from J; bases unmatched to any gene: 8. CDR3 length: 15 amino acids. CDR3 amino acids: CASSHGTGSGNEQFF. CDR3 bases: TGTGCCAGCAGCCATGGGACAGGGTCTGGCAATGAGCAGTTCTTC.

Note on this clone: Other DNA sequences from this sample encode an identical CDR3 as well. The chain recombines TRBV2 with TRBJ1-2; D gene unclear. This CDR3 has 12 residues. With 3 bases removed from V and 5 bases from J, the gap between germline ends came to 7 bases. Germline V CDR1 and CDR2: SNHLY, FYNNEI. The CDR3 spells CASSEQAYGYTF. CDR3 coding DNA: TGTGCCAGCAGTGAGCAAGCGTATGGCTACACCTTC.

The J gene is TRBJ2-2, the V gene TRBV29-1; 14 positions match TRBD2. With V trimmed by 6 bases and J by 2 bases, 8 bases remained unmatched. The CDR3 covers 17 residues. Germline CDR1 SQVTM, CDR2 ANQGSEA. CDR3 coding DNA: TGCAGCGTCTCGGGACTAGCGGGGGTTCTAAACACCGGGGAGCTGTTTTTT. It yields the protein CSVSGLAGVLNTGELFF.

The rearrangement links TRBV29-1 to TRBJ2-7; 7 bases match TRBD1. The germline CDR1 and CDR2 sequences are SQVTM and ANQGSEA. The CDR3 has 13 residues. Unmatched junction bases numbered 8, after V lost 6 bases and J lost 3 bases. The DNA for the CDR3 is TGCAGCGTGAAGACAGGGAGTAACTACGAGCAGTACTTC. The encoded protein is CSVKTGSNYEQYF.

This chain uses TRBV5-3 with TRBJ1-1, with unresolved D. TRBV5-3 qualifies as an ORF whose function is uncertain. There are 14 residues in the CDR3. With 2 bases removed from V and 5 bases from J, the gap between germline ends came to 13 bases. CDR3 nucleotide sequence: TGTGCCAGAAGCTTAACGCCAGGAAGGACTGAAGCTTTCTTT. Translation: CARSLTPGRTEAFF.

The CDR3, as DNA: TGTGCCAGTAGTATAGTCGGGGGCAATCAGCCCCAGCATTTT. As protein: CASSIVGGNQPQHF. The V call is TRBV19, the J call TRBJ1-5; D is unresolved. The CDR3 covers 14 residues. Germline CDR1 is LNHDA and CDR2 is SQIVND (reference sequence). The V and J ends lost 1 base and 2 bases respectively, with 6 bases between them. The full variable domain, in which reference TRBV19 and TRBJ1-5 provide the parts outside the CDR3, is DGGITQSPKYLFRKEGQNVTLSCEQNLNHDAMYWYRQDPGQGLRLIYYSQIVNDFQKGDIAEGYSVSREKKESFPLTVTSAQKNPTAFYLCASSIVGGNQPQHFGDGTRLSIL.

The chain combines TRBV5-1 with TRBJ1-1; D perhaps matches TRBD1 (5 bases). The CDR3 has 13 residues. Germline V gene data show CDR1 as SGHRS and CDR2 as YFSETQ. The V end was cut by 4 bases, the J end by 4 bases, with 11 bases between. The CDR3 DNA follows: TGCGCCAGCAGCACAGGCCCCATCACTGAAGCTTTCTTT. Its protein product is CASSTGPITEAFF.

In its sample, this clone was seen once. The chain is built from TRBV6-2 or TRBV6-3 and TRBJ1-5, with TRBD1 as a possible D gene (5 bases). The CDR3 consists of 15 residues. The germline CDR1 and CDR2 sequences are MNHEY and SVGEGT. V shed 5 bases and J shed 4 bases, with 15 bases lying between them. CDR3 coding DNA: TGTGCCAGCAGTCTCGACAGCGATTTTAATCAGCCCCAGCATTTT. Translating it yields CASSLDSDFNQPQHF.

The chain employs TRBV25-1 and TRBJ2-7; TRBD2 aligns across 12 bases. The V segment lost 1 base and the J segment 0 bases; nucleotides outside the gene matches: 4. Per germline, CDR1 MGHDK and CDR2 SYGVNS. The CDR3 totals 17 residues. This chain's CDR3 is CASSEFATSGSSYEQYF. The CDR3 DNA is TGTGCCAGCAGTGAATTCGCGACTAGCGGGAGCTCCTACGAGCAGTACTTC.

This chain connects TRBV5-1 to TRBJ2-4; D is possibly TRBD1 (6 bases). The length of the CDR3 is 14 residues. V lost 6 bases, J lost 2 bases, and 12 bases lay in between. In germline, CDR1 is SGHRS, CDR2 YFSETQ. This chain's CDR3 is CASTTGTPKNIQYF. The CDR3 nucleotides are TGCGCCAGCACGACCGGGACACCCAAAAACATTCAGTACTTC.

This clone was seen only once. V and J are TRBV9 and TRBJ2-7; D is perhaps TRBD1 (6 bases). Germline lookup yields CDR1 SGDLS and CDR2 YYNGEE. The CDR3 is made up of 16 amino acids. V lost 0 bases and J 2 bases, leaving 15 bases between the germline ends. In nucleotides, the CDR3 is TGTGCCAGCAGCGTAGCGCAGAGGACAGCAACCTACGAGCAGTACTTC. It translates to CASSVAQRTATYEQYF.

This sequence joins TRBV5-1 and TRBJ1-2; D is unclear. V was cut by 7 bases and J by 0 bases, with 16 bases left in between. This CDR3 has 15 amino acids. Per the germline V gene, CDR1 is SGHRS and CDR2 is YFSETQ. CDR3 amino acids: CASSSVGEANYGYTF. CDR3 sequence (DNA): TGCGCCAGCTCCAGCGTCGGCGAAGCTAACTATGGCTACACCTTC. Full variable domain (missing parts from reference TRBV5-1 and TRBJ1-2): KAGVTQTPRYLIKTRGQQVTLSCSPISGHRSVSWYQQTPGQGLQFLFEYFSETQRNKGNFPGRFSGRQFSNSRSEMNVSTLELGDSALYLCASSSVGEANYGYTFGSGTRLTVV.